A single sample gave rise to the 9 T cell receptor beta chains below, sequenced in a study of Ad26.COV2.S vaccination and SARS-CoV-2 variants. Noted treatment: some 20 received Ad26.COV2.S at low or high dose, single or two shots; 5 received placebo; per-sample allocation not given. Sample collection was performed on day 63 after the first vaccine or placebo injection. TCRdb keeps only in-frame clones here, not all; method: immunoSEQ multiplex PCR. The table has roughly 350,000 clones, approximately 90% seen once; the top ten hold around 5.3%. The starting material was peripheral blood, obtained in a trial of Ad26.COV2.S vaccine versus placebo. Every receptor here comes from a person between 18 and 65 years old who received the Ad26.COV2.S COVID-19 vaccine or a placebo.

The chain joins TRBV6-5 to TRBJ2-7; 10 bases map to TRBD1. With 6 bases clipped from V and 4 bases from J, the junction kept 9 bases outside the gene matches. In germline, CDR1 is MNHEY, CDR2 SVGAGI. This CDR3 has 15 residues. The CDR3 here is CASRGPGTGEYEQYF. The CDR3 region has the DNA TGTGCCAGCAGAGGGCCCGGGACAGGGGAGTACGAGCAGTACTTC.

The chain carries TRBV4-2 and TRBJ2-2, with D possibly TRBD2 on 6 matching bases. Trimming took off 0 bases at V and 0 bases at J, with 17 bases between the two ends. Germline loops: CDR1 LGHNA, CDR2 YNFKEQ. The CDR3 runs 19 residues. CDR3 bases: TGTGCCAGCAGCCAAGATGGGCCGAGTCTAGCGACGAACACCGGGGAGCTGTTTTTT. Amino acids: CASSQDGPSLATNTGELFF.

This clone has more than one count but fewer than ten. CDR3 DNA: TGTGCCAGCAGTGGTCGGCAGGCACCGAATCAGCCCCAGCATTTT. Its translation is CASSGRQAPNQPQHF. The rearrangement links TRBV2 to TRBJ1-5; D uncertain. This CDR3 is 15 amino acids long. Trimming took off 4 bases at V and 4 bases at J, with 14 bases between the two ends. Germline assignment: CDR1 SNHLY and CDR2 FYNNEI.

The CDR3 sequence: CATFRGAMNTEAFF. CDR3 in DNA: TGTGCCACCTTTAGAGGAGCAATGAACACTGAAGCTTTCTTT. The rearrangement joins TRBV28 to TRBJ1-1; D gene uncertain. Trimming removed 10 bases at V and 0 bases at J, with 15 bases between. The CDR3 is made up of 14 amino acids. Germline CDR1 reads MDHEN; CDR2 reads SYDVKM.

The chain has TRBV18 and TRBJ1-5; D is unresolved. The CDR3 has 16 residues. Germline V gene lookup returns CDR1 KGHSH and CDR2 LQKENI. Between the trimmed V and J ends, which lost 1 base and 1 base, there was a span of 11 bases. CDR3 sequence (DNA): TGTGCCAGCTCACCACAGGGAGGTGGAAGCAATCAGCCCCAGCATTTT. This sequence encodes CASSPQGGGSNQPQHF.

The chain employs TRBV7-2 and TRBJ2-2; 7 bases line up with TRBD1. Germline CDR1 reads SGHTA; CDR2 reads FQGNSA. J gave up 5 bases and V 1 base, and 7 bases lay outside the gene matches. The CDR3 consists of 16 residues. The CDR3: CASSLVFNRGTGELFF. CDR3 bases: TGTGCCAGCAGCTTAGTTTTTAACAGGGGAACCGGGGAGCTGTTTTTT.

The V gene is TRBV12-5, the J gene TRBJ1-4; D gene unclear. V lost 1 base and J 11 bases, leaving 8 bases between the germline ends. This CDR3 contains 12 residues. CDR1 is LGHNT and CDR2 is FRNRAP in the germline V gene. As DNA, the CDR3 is TGTGCTAGTGGTTTGGACGGACTCAAACTGTTTTTT. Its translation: CASGLDGLKLFF.

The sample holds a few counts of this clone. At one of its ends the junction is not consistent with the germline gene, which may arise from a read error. The CDR3 nucleotides read TGCGCCAGCAGCCAAGGCGGGAATGGGCAGTTCTTC. Translated: CASSQGGNGQFF. The chain is built from TRBV4-1 and TRBJ2-1, with D possibly matching TRBD2 (6 bases). The germline V gene encodes CDR1 MGHRA and CDR2 YSYEKL. The CDR3 loop spans 12 amino acids.

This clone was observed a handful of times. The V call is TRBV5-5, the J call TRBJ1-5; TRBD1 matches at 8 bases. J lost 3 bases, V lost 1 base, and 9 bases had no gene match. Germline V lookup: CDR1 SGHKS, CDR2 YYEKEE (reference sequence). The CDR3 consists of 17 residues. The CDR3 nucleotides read TGTGCCAGCAGCTTGTATCGAGACAGGGGAGTCAATCAGCCCCAGCATTTT. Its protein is CASSLYRDRGVNQPQHF. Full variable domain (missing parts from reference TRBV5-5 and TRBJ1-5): DAGVTQSPTHLIKTRGQQVTLRCSPISGHKSVSWYQQVLGQGPQFIFQYYEKEERGRGNFPDRFSARQFPNYSSELNVNALLLGDSALYLCASSLYRDRGVNQPQHFGDGTRLSIL.